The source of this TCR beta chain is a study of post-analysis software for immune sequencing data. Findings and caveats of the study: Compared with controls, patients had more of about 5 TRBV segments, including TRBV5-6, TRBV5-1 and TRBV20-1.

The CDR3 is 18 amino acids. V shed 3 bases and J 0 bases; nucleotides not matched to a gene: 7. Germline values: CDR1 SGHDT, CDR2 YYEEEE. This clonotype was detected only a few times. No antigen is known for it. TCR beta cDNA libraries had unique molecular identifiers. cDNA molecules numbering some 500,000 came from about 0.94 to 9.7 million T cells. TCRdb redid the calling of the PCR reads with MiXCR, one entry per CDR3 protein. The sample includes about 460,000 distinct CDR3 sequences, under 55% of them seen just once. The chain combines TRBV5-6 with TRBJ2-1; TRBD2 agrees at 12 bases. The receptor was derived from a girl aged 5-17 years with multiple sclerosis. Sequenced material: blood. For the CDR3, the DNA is TGTGCCAGCAGCTCCCCTAGCGGGAGGGAGAGCTCCTACAATGAGCAGTTCTTC. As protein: CASSSPSGRESSYNEQFF.